Here is one T cell receptor (beta chain) with its context. This specimen comes from a study of graft-versus-host responses after intestinal transplantation. The protocol was immunoSEQ multiplex PCR, while the TCRdb copy is restricted to in-frame clones and leaves out a portion. The sample has some 25,000 clones, just under 95% seen once. This CDR3 is 13 amino acids long. CDR1 MNHNY and CDR2 SVGAGI come from the germline V gene (reference sequence). V lost 6 bases to trimming and J lost 6 bases, with 12 bases between them. This sequence joins TRBV6-6 and TRBJ1-5, with a tentative D call TRBD1 (6 bases). This specimen consisted of PBMCs, obtained 30 days after intestinal transplant. This clonotype was obtained from a human patient who received an intestinal transplant, so some T cells may come from the graft donor. DNA for the CDR3: TGTGCCAGCAGGCTCCCAGGGGTTCAGCCCCAGCATTTT. This encodes CASRLPGVQPQHF.